The 2 T cell receptor beta chains reported below all come from one sample, sequenced in a study of blood T cells in healthy people across ages. A second PCR, run for roughly 7 to 12 cycles, used a sample-barcoded 5' primer plus a J-beta primer mix. TCRdb processed the 5' RACE reads anew with MiXCR; each CDR3 protein has one entry. This sample has around 800,000 distinct CDR3 sequences; approximately 59% occur once, and the top ten carry roughly a quarter. The specimen was blood. The origin of the receptors is a man younger than 45 in good health.

In its sample, this clonotype was seen a few times. V gene TRBV20-1 combines with J gene TRBJ2-7, with 7 bases lining up with TRBD1. The junction had 9 bases not matched to a gene; V was cut back by 7 bases and J by 3 bases. The germline V gene encodes CDR1 DFQATT and CDR2 SNEGSKA (reference sequence). The CDR3 length is 13 residues. This CDR3 is CSVVPGQSYEQYF. The CDR3 DNA reads as TGCAGTGTTGTGCCGGGACAGAGCTACGAGCAGTACTTC.

The chain carries TRBV6-4 and TRBJ1-2; 11 bases are shared with TRBD1. Germline V CDR1 and CDR2: MRHNA, SNTAGT. The CDR3 is made up of 15 amino acids. J lost 2 bases, V lost 6 bases, and 5 bases had no gene match. CDR3 sequence: CASSAGTGGNYGYTF. The DNA of the CDR3 is TGTGCCAGCAGCGCCGGGACAGGGGGGAACTATGGCTACACCTTC.